The rows below give T cell receptor beta chains drawn from one sample of a study of T cell responses to AZD1222 COVID-19 vaccine. The data were produced by immunoSEQ multiplex PCR, yet TCRdb's version contains in-frame clones alone and is incomplete. The repertoire consists of about 53,000 clones, with about four fifths occurring once and the leading ten covering 25% to 30%. The input for sequencing was peripheral blood, taken on day 0 of AZD1222 vaccination. The source of these receptors is an adult in good health. CDR3s include the opening cysteine and the closing phenylalanine or tryptophan. Each record gives: V gene, D gene, clone size, J gene, CDR3 DNA, CDR3 protein. The D gene is left open where the match is weak. A clone size is listed for some rows: how often the clone was seen (once, few, many), or a class if it is expanded.

TRBV28	TRBD1	NA	TRBJ1-5	TGTGCCAGCAGCACCCGACAGGGGGCTCAGCCCCAGCATTTT	CASSTRQGAQPQHF
TRBV4-3	TRBD1	NA	TRBJ2-7	TGCGCCAGCAGCCAAGGGACAGGGAGTGCCTACGAGCAGTACTTC	CASSQGTGSAYEQYF
TRBV6-2/TRBV6-3	TRBD2	NA	TRBJ2-1	TGTGCCAGCAGTTACCAGACTAGCGGGAGGAAGAATGAGCAGTTCTTC	CASSYQTSGRKNEQFF
TRBV11-2	NA	NA	TRBJ2-7	TGTGCCAGCAGCTTACAGCGGGACAGCTACGAGCAGTACTTC	CASSLQRDSYEQYF
TRBV11-3	NA	NA	TRBJ2-1	TGTGCCAGCGAGGTGCCGGGAACCCACAATGAGCAGTTCTTC	CASEVPGTHNEQFF
TRBV7-9	NA	NA	TRBJ2-7	TGTGCCAGCAGCTTAGTCTCCGGGACCTTAGAGCAGTACTTC	CASSLVSGTLEQYF
TRBV7-2	NA	NA	TRBJ2-1	TGTGCCAGCAGCCCTCCCCAGGCACTAAGGAATGAGCAGTTCTTC	CASSPPQALRNEQFF
TRBV6-5	TRBD2	NA	TRBJ2-5	TGTGCCAGCAGCGTGACTAGCGGGAGGGGGGAGACCCAGTACTTC	CASSVTSGRGETQYF
TRBV18	NA	few	TRBJ1-4	TGTGCCAGCTCACCGAGGAGAGCGGCGAGGGATGAAAAACTGTTTTTT	CASSPRRAARDEKLFF
TRBV5-1	NA	NA	TRBJ1-1	TGCGCCAGCAGCTTGGTTCAGGGGCTGAACACTGAAGCTTTCTTT	CASSLVQGLNTEAFF
TRBV19	NA	NA	TRBJ1-3	TGTGCCAGTGCTCCACCGGGACGGTGGAGCGGAAACACCATATATTTT	CASAPPGRWSGNTIYF
TRBV30	NA	few	TRBJ1-1	TGTGCCTGGATACGAGACGGTATGAACACTGAAGCTTTCTTT	CAWIRDGMNTEAFF
TRBV28	NA	few	TRBJ1-1	TGTGCCAGCAGGTTACCCGGGTTCACAGGGAGGGTGAACACTGAAGCTTTCTTT	CASRLPGFTGRVNTEAFF
TRBV4-3	TRBD1	NA	TRBJ1-2	TGCGCCAGCAGCGCTCAAACAGGGGGCCCTAACTATGGCTACACCTTC	CASSAQTGGPNYGYTF
TRBV19	TRBD2	NA	TRBJ2-2	TGTGCCACTCGAGAGCTGGGACTAGCGGGAGGAAACACCGGGGAGCTGTTTTTT	CATRELGLAGGNTGELFF
TRBV7-2	NA	NA	TRBJ2-3	TGTGCCAGCAGTCCCCGGAGCGCAGATACGCAGTATTTT	CASSPRSADTQYF
TRBV5-1	TRBD1	NA	TRBJ2-2	TGCGCCAGCAGCTTGGTGACAGGGACGAACACCGGGGAGCTGTTTTTT	CASSLVTGTNTGELFF
TRBV5-1	NA	NA	TRBJ1-4	TGCGCCAGCAGCCAGGGAGCGGGGGCAACTAATGAAAAACTGTTTTTT	CASSQGAGATNEKLFF
TRBV7-6	NA	NA	TRBJ1-4	TGTGCCAGCAGCTTAGTGTTCGGGGACCTAACTAATGAAAAACTGTTTTTT	CASSLVFGDLTNEKLFF
TRBV28	NA	NA	TRBJ1-2	TGTGCCAGCAGTCCAACCGGGACAAGCTACACCTTC	CASSPTGTSYTF
TRBV29-1	NA	NA	TRBJ2-1	TGCAGCGTTGGTAGCGGCCCCTACAATGAGCAGTTCTTC	CSVGSGPYNEQFF
TRBV5-1	NA	NA	TRBJ2-1	TGCGCCAGCAGCTTGGCCGGGGCGGATGAGCAGTTCTTC	CASSLAGADEQFF
TRBV5-4	NA	NA	TRBJ2-2	TGTGCCAGCAGCCCCAGGGGGGCGAACACCGGGGAGCTGTTTTTT	CASSPRGANTGELFF
TRBV4-1	TRBD2	NA	TRBJ2-7	TGCGCCAGCAGCCAAGCTCCACGGACTAGCGGGAGCCACGAGCAGTACTTC	CASSQAPRTSGSHEQYF
TRBV5-1	NA	NA	TRBJ2-3	TGCGCCAGCAGCTTGATGCCTGGGTCGCAGTATTTT	CASSLMPGSQYF
TRBV7-9	TRBD2	NA	TRBJ2-4	TGTGCCAGCAGCTCGGGGTTAGCGGGAGGGCTAGCCAAAAACATTCAGTACTTC	CASSSGLAGGLAKNIQYF
TRBV6-2/TRBV6-3	NA	NA	TRBJ1-2	TGTGCCAGCAGTGCCGGGCAATTCGGCTACACCTTC	CASSAGQFGYTF
TRBV2	TRBD2	NA	TRBJ2-3	TGTGCCATCACCGGGACTAGCGGGAGTAGAGATACGCAGTATTTT	CAITGTSGSRDTQYF
TRBV5-1	NA	NA	TRBJ2-7	TGCGCCAGCAGCTTCGACAGTCCCTACGAGCAGTACTTC	CASSFDSPYEQYF
TRBV28	NA	NA	TRBJ2-7	TGTGCCAGCACCGCGGAGAGGGACGAGCAGTACTTC	CASTAERDEQYF
TRBV7-3	NA	NA	TRBJ1-1	TGTGCCAGCAGCGAAGACACGGACACTGAAGCTTTCTTT	CASSEDTDTEAFF
TRBV5-4	NA	NA	TRBJ2-2	TGTGCCAGCAGCGACCCATCCACAGGGCGCACCGGGGAGCTGTTTTTT	CASSDPSTGRTGELFF
TRBV2	NA	NA	TRBJ1-1	TGTGCCAGCAGTCTCTCTGGGCTTGGCGGCACTGAAGCTTTCTTT	CASSLSGLGGTEAFF
TRBV7-2	NA	NA	TRBJ2-3	TGTGCCAGCAGCGCCTTCGGTGATACGCAGTATTTT	CASSAFGDTQYF
TRBV29-1	NA	once	TRBJ2-5	TGCAGCGTGCTTGTGCCAGGAGGAGAGACCCAGTACTTC	CSVLVPGGETQYF
TRBV6-2/TRBV6-3	TRBD2	NA	TRBJ2-1	TGTGCCAGCAGTTACGATCCCCGGACTAGCGGGAGGGCGGCTGAGCAGTTCTTC	CASSYDPRTSGRAAEQFF
TRBV5-1	TRBD1	once	TRBJ2-2	TGCGCCAGCAGCGTAGGACAGGGGAGCACCGGGGAGCTGTTTTTT	CASSVGQGSTGELFF
TRBV30	NA	few	TRBJ1-2	TGTGCCTGGAGTGTGGGGGGTAGAGCTAACTATGGCTACACCTTC	CAWSVGGRANYGYTF